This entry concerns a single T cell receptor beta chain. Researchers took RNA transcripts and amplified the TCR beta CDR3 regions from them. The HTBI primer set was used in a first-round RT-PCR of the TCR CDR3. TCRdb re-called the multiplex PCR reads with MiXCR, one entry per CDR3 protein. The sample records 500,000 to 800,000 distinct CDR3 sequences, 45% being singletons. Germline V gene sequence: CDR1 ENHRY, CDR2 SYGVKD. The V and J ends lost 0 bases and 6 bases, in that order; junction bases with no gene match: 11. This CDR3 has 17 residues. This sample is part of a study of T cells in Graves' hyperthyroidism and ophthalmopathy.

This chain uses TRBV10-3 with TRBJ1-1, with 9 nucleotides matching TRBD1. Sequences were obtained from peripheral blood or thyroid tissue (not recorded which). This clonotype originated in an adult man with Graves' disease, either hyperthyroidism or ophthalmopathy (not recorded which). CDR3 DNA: TGTGCCATCAGTGAGTCGATGCCGGGACAGGGACGGGCTGAAGCTTTCTTT. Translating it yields CAISESMPGQGRAEAFF.